One and the same sample provided the 21 T cell receptor beta chains below, sequenced in a study of cytomegalovirus exposure and HLA in healthy donors. PCR primers comprised 60 Vbeta and 13 Jbeta primers. Here immunoSEQ multiplex PCR was the method, and the copy in TCRdb shows in-frame clones only, minus some. The sample has under 200,000 clones; 10% to 15% are singletons. Sequenced sample: PBMCs. These receptors originate from a man aged 50 to 59 in good health and CMV-seropositive.

The gene calls are TRBV7-8 and TRBJ1-1; 9 bases match TRBD1. The junction had 2 bases not matched to a gene; V was cut back by 5 bases and J by 4 bases. The V gene's germline CDR1 is SGHVS and CDR2 FQNEAQ. This CDR3 spans 13 amino acids. CDR3 DNA sequence: TGTGCCAGCAGCATGACAGGGGGCACTGAAGCTTTCTTT. Its translation is CASSMTGGTEAFF.

This clone has only a few counts. The CDR3 DNA sequence: TGTGCCAGCAGCCGATCGGGGGACGGGGAGACCCAGTACTTC. Translation gives CASSRSGDGETQYF. This chain joins TRBV7-2 and TRBJ2-5; D might be TRBD2 (6 bases). The V gene's germline CDR1 is SGHTA and CDR2 FQGNSA. With 5 bases removed from V and 5 bases from J, the gap between germline ends came to 15 bases. This CDR3 has 14 amino acids. The full variable domain, rest sourced from reference TRBV7-2 and TRBJ2-5, is GAGVSQSPSNKVTEKGKDVELRCDPISGHTALYWYRQSLGQGLEFLIYFQGNSAPDKSGLPSDRFSAERTGGSVSTLTIQRTQQEDSAVYLCASSRSGDGETQYFGPGTRLLVL.

This clone was seen a handful of times. J is TRBJ2-7 and V is TRBV19, with 7 bases that match TRBD1. With V trimmed by 3 bases and J by 5 bases, 19 bases remained unmatched. Germline CDR1 reads LNHDA; CDR2 reads SQIVND (reference sequence). The CDR3 has 18 residues. CDR3 bases: TGTGCCAGTAGTATCGACAGGGCACAGTTATATTTGGTCCACGAGCAGTACGTC. Translation gives CASSIDRAQLYLVHEQYV.

This clone has just a few counts. This chain connects TRBV6-5 to TRBJ1-2, with TRBD1 as a possible D gene (5 bases). Germline V gives CDR1 MNHEY, CDR2 SVGAGI. Trimming took 6 bases from V and 4 from J, leaving 12 bases between them. The CDR3 is 13 amino acids. This chain's CDR3 is CASSTAQGYGYTF. CDR3 DNA sequence: TGTGCCAGCAGCACCGCTCAGGGCTATGGCTACACCTTC.

The V call is TRBV5-1, the J call TRBJ2-1; TRBD2 matches 12 bases. This CDR3 is 19 amino acids long. V lost 4 bases to trimming and J lost 0 bases; unmatched junction nucleotides: 11. The germline V gene has CDR1 SGHRS and CDR2 YFSETQ. CDR3 sequence (DNA): TGCGCCAGCAGCGTGGGACTAGCGGGTAGAATGAGCTCCTACAATGAGCAGTTCTTC. This encodes CASSVGLAGRMSSYNEQFF. Based on the CDR3 plus reference TRBV5-1 and TRBJ2-1, the full variable domain is KAGVTQTPRYLIKTRGQQVTLSCSPISGHRSVSWYQQTPGQGLQFLFEYFSETQRNKGNFPGRFSGRQFSNSRSEMNVSTLELGDSALYLCASSVGLAGRMSSYNEQFFGPGTRLTVL.

The chain links TRBV4-3 to TRBJ1-5, with 10 bases lining up with TRBD1. Trimming removed 4 bases from V and 7 bases from J; junction bases left unmatched: 1. The CDR3 consists of 13 residues. Germline V gene data show CDR1 as LGHNA and CDR2 as YSLEER. CDR3 nucleotide sequence: TGCGCCAGCAGCCGGGACAGGGGCCAGCCCCAGCATTTT. Translating it yields CASSRDRGQPQHF.

This clone was observed a handful of times. The rearrangement joins TRBV7-8 to TRBJ2-3, with 9 nucleotides matching TRBD1. This CDR3 is built from 16 residues. Germline V lookup: CDR1 SGHVS, CDR2 FQNEAQ. V lost 5 bases, J lost 1 base, and 7 bases stayed unmatched. CDR3 residues: CASSQGDREGTDTQYF. As DNA, the CDR3 is TGTGCCAGCAGCCAAGGGGACAGGGAGGGCACAGATACGCAGTATTTT.

This clone was counted between two and nine times. The rearrangement joins TRBV11-2 to TRBJ1-2; D perhaps matches TRBD1 (6 bases). This CDR3 has 16 amino acids. Per germline, CDR1 SGHAT and CDR2 FQNNGV. Trimming stripped 5 bases from V and 1 base from J, with 17 bases between. This chain's CDR3 is CASSARTASYNYGYTF. The CDR3 DNA follows: TGTGCCAGCAGCGCGCGGACAGCCTCCTATAACTATGGCTACACCTTC. Filled out from reference TRBV11-2 and TRBJ1-2, the complete variable domain reads EAGVAQSPRYKIIEKRQSVAFWCNPISGHATLYWYQQILGQGPKLLIQFQNNGVVDDSQLPKDRFSAERLKGVDSTLKIQPAKLEDSAVYLCASSARTASYNYGYTFGSGTRLTVV.

This clone has just a few counts. The chain joins TRBV10-3 to TRBJ2-6; D call uncertain. CDR3 length: 16 amino acids. The V and J ends lost 2 bases and 2 bases respectively, with 10 bases between them. Looked up from germline, CDR1 is ENHRY and CDR2 is SYGVKD. This CDR3 reads CAISEGPRAGANVLTF. DNA of the CDR3: TGTGCCATCAGTGAGGGCCCTCGGGCTGGGGCCAACGTCCTGACTTTC.

The rearrangement links TRBV7-8 to TRBJ1-2; TRBD1 is a possible D gene (6 bases). The CDR3 contains 16 residues. V was trimmed by 3 bases and J by 4 bases, leaving 18 bases between them. Per the germline V gene, CDR1 is SGHVS and CDR2 is FQNEAQ. CDR3 DNA sequence: TGTGCCAGCAGCTTGATCCCCATGGGACAAGCCTATGGCTACACCTTC. Translating gives CASSLIPMGQAYGYTF.

This clone was observed a handful of times. This sequence joins TRBV5-4 and TRBJ2-3, with D tentatively TRBD2 (6 bases). CDR1 is SGHNT, CDR2 YYREEE, per germline (reference sequence). This CDR3 spans 15 amino acids. Trimming stripped 6 bases from V and 0 bases from J, with 14 bases between. CDR3 in DNA: TGTGCCAGCACCGAGGGGACTTCTAGCACAGATACGCAGTATTTT. This gives the protein CASTEGTSSTDTQYF.

This chain links TRBV27 with TRBJ2-3; 10 bases are a match to TRBD2. This CDR3 is 16 amino acids long. V shed 3 bases, J shed 7 bases, and the junction held 10 bases outside the gene matches. Germline V gene data show CDR1 as MNHEY and CDR2 as SMNVEV (reference sequence). The DNA for the CDR3 is TGTGCCAGCAGTTTCCTGAGCGGGGGGGCTCTACATACGCAGTATTTT. Translating gives CASSFLSGGALHTQYF.

This chain uses TRBV4-2 with TRBJ2-7; TRBD1 aligns across 7 bases. The CDR3 extends over 16 amino acids. J lost 9 bases, V lost 0 bases, and 14 bases had no gene match. Per germline, CDR1 LGHNA and CDR2 YNFKEQ. CDR3: CASSQELGRDSSMQYF. DNA of the CDR3: TGTGCCAGCAGCCAAGAACTGGGCCGGGACAGCTCGATGCAGTACTTC.

This clone showed up just a few times. The V gene is TRBV30, the J gene TRBJ1-2, with a possible D match to TRBD1 (5 bases). Germline values: CDR1 GTSNPN, CDR2 SVGIG (reference sequence). The CDR3 has 15 amino acids. Trimming took 2 bases from V and 7 from J, leaving 20 bases between them. In DNA, the CDR3 is TGTGCCTGGAGTCCCCAGAACACGGGGAGGGGTGGCTACACCTTC. The encoded protein is CAWSPQNTGRGGYTF.

In its sample, this clone was seen a few times. Here the CDR3 DNA reads TGTGCCAGCAGCCCCGTGGGGGGAGGACAAGAGACCCAGTACTTC. Translating gives CASSPVGGGQETQYF. This chain joins TRBV11-1 and TRBJ2-5, with D perhaps TRBD2 (6 bases). The CDR3 sequence is 15 residues long. Germline CDR1 is SGHAT and CDR2 is FQDESV (reference sequence). Trimming removed 5 bases at V and 2 bases at J, with 15 bases between.

This clone was picked up a small number of times. The chain links TRBV5-6 to TRBJ2-5; D is unresolved. CDR1 is SGHDT, CDR2 YYEEEE, per germline. With 2 bases removed from V and 0 bases from J, the gap between germline ends came to 5 bases. The CDR3 extends over 13 amino acids. The CDR3 sequence is CASSFQNQETQYF. In nucleotides, the CDR3 is TGTGCCAGCAGCTTCCAGAACCAAGAGACCCAGTACTTC. The full variable domain, its missing parts supplied by reference TRBV5-6 and TRBJ2-5, is DAGVTQSPTHLIKTRGQQVTLRCSPKSGHDTVSWYQQALGQGPQFIFQYYEEEERQRGNFPDRFSGHQFPNYSSELNVNALLLGDSALYLCASSFQNQETQYFGPGTRLLVL.

The V call is TRBV7-3, the J call TRBJ2-1; TRBD2 aligns across 10 bases. CDR3 length equals 16 residues. Trimming cost V 4 bases and J 4 bases; bases outside gene matches: 7. Germline V gives CDR1 SGHTA, CDR2 FQGTGA. Written as DNA, the CDR3 is TGTGCCAGCAGCTCCCGCGGTAGCGGGGGGTACAATGAGCAGTTCTTC. Translated, it gives CASSSRGSGGYNEQFF.

This clone has more than one count but fewer than ten. The rearrangement uses TRBV7-8 and TRBJ1-2; D is perhaps TRBD1 (5 bases). CDR3 length equals 17 residues. V was pared by 5 bases and J by 8 bases, with 27 bases between. CDR1 is SGHVS and CDR2 is FQNEAQ in the germline V gene. CDR3 in amino acids: CASSPNPIRQLPRGYTF. CDR3 nucleotides: TGTGCCAGCAGCCCAAACCCAATTCGACAGCTCCCAAGGGGCTACACCTTC.

CDR3 DNA: TGCGCCAGCAGTGGACAGGGGGCCGCCGGGGAGCTGTTTTTT. Its translation is CASSGQGAAGELFF. This chain links TRBV10-1 with TRBJ2-2; the match to TRBD1 covers 10 bases. V lost 4 bases to trimming and J lost 6 bases; unmatched junction nucleotides: 2. Germline V gene lookup returns CDR1 WNHNN and CDR2 SYGVQD (reference sequence). CDR3 length: 14 residues.

This rearrangement joins TRBV11-2 to TRBJ1-3; possibly TRBD1 for D (5 bases). Trimming shortened V by 5 bases and J by 3 bases, and 11 bases separated the two germline ends. This CDR3 has 14 amino acids. Germline CDR1 is SGHAT and CDR2 is FQNNGV. For the CDR3, the DNA is TGTGCCAGCAGCCTACAGGTTCTTGGAAACACCATATATTTT. It specifies CASSLQVLGNTIYF.

The chain uses TRBV10-3 and TRBJ2-2, with a tentative D call TRBD1 (6 bases). The CDR3 is 11 residues long. Trimming took off 10 bases at V and 9 bases at J, with 12 bases between the two ends. Germline V gene lookup returns CDR1 ENHRY and CDR2 SYGVKD. The CDR3 region is CATRGDRELFF. The CDR3 nucleotides are TGTGCCACCCGTGGGGACAGGGAGCTGTTTTTT.